The rows below give T cell receptor beta chains drawn from one sample of a study of shared clonotypes between healthy human individuals. Repertoires were generated with immunoSEQ multiplex PCR, while TCRdb's copy carries only in-frame clones and drops some. The data contain hundreds of thousands of clones, almost 97% of them singletons. Sequencing was done on a sample of naive CD4+ T cells sorted from blood. Source of these receptors: a woman aged 25-40 years in good health. The CDR3 runs from the conserved cysteine through the conserved F or W. The D gene is left open where the match is weak.

D: TRBD1
V: TRBV6-5
J: TRBJ2-7
DNA: TGTGCCAGCAGTCATACTCAGGGGGCCTACGAGCAGTACTTC
CDR3: CASSHTQGAYEQYF

D: TRBD1
V: TRBV19
J: TRBJ2-7
DNA: TGTGCCAGTAGTATCCTCGGACAGGGGGCTGGCGAGCAGTACTTC
CDR3: CASSILGQGAGEQYF

D: NA
V: TRBV27
J: TRBJ1-4
DNA: TGTGCCAGCAGAAACATGGGAGGGGAAAAACTGTTTTTT
CDR3: CASRNMGGEKLFF

D: NA
V: TRBV28
J: TRBJ1-1
DNA: TGTGCCATCCGACAGGAATTGAACACTGAAGCTTTCTTT
CDR3: CAIRQELNTEAFF

D: TRBD1
V: TRBV27
J: TRBJ1-4
DNA: TGTGCCAGCAGCGGACAGGGCGAAAAACTGTTTTTT
CDR3: CASSGQGEKLFF

D: NA
V: TRBV9
J: TRBJ2-2
DNA: TGTGCCAGCAGCGTATTAGGGGGGGAGCTGTTTTTT
CDR3: CASSVLGGELFF

D: NA
V: TRBV7-8
J: TRBJ2-7
DNA: TGTGCCAGCAGCTCCCCCTCGGACAAAAGATCAAACTACGAGCAGTACTTC
CDR3: CASSSPSDKRSNYEQYF

D: NA
V: TRBV7-8
J: TRBJ1-5
DNA: TGTGCCAGCAGCTTAGTAGCGTTACTTCAGCCCCAGCATTTT
CDR3: CASSLVALLQPQHF

D: NA
V: TRBV13
J: TRBJ2-6
DNA: TGTGCCAGCAGCTCCACATTCTCTGGGGCCAACGTCCTGACTTTC
CDR3: CASSSTFSGANVLTF

D: TRBD1
V: TRBV5-1
J: TRBJ2-7
DNA: TGCGCCAGCAGCTCGGCAGCCTCCGGGACAGGGCCCTACGAGCAGTACTTC
CDR3: CASSSAASGTGPYEQYF